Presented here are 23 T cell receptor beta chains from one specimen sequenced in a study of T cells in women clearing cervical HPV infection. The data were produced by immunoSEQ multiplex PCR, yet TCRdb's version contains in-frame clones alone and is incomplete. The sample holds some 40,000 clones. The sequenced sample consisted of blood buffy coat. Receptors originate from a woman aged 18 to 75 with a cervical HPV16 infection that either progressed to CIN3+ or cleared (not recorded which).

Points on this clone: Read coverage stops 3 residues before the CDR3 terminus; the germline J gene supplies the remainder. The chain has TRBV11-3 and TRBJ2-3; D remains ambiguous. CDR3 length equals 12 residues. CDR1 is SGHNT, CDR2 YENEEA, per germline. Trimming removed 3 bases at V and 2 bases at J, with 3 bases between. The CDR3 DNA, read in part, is TGTGCCAGCAGCTTTTACACAGATACG. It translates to CASSFYTDT. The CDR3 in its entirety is CASSFYTDTQYF.

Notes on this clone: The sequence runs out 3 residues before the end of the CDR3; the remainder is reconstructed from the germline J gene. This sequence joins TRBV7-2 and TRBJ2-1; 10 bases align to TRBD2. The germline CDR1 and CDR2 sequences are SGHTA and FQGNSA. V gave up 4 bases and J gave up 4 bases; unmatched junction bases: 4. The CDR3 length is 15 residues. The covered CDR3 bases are TGTGCCAGCAGCTCTAGCGGGAGCATATACAATGAG. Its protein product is CASSSSGSIYNE. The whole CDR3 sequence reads CASSSSGSIYNEQFF.

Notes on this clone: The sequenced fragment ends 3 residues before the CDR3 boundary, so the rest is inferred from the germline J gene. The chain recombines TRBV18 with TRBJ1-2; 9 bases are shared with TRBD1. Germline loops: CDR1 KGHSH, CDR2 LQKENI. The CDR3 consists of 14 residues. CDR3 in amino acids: CASSPGTGHHDYTF. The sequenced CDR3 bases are TGTGCCAGCTCACCCGGGACAGGGCACCACGAC.

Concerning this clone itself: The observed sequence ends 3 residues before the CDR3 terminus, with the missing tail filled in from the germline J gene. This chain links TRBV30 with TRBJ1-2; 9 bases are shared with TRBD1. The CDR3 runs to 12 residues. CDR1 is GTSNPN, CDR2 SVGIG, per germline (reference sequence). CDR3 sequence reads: CAWSGDRAGYTF. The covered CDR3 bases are TGTGCCTGGAGTGGGGACAGGGCGGGC. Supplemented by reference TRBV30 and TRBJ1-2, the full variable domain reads SQTIHQWPATLVQPVGSPLSLECTVEGTSNPNLYWYRQAAGRGLQLLFYSVGIGQISSEVPQNLSASRPQDRQFILSSKKLLLSDSGFYLCAWSGDRAGYTFGSGTRLTVV.

The CDR3 loop reads CASSFSGSLQETQYF. The CDR3 DNA, read in part, is TGTGCCAGCAGTTTCAGCGGGAGCCTCCAAGAGACC. This sequence joins TRBV7-9 and TRBJ2-5; 8 bases map to TRBD2. Sequencing ends 3 residues short of the CDR3 end; the germline J gene provides the rest. CDR1 and CDR2 from the germline V gene are SEHNR and FQNEAQ (reference sequence). The CDR3 consists of 15 residues. V trimming: 6 bases; J trimming: 1 base; junction bases outside the gene matches: 7.

CDR3 bases read: TGTGCCAGCGGGACAGGGGGCACTGAA. This gives the protein CASGTGGTE. The CDR3, in full, reads CASGTGGTEAFF. This chain links TRBV2 with TRBJ1-1; 11 bases agree with TRBD1. The CDR3 extends 3 residues past the end of the read, so its final part is completed from the germline J gene. The germline V gene has CDR1 SNHLY and CDR2 FYNNEI. The CDR3 has 12 amino acids. J was trimmed by 4 bases and V by 8 bases; bases with no gene match: 0. Drawing the rest from reference TRBV2 and TRBJ1-1, the complete variable domain is EPEVTQTPSHQVTQMGQEVILRCVPISNHLYFYWYRQILGQKVEFLVSFYNNEISEKSEIFDDQFSVERPDGSNFTLKIRSTKLEDSAMYFCASGTGGTEAFFGQGTRLTVV.

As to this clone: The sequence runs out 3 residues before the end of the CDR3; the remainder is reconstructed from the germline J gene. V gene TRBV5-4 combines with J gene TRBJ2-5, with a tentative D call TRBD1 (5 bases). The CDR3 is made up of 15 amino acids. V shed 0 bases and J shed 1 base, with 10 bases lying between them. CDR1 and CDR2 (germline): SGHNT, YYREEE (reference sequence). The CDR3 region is CASSLASGPQETQYF. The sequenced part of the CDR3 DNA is TGTGCCAGCAGCTTGGCGTCAGGGCCCCAAGAGACC.

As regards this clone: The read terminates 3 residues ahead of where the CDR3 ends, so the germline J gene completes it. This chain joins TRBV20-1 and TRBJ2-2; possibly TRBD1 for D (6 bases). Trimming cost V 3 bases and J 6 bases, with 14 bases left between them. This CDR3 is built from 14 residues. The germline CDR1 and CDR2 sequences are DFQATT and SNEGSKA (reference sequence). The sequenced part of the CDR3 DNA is TGCAGTGCTAGTCTATGGGGGCCGTCCGGGGAG. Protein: CSASLWGPSGE. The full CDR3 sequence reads CSASLWGPSGELFF.

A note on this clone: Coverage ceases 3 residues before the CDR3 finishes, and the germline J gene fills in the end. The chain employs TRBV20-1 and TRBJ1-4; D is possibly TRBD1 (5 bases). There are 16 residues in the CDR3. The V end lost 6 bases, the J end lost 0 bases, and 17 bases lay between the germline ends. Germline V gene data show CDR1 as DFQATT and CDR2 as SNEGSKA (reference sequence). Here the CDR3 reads CSAELPGLTTNEKLFF. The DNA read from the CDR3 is TGCAGTGCCGAATTACCAGGGTTGACAACTAATGAAAAA.

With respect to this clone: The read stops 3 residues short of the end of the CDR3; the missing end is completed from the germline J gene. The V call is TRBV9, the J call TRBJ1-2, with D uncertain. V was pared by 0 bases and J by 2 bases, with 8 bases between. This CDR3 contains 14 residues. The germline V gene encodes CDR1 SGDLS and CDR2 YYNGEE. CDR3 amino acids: CASSVDQENYGYTF. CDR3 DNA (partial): TGTGCCAGCAGCGTAGACCAGGAAAACTATGGC.

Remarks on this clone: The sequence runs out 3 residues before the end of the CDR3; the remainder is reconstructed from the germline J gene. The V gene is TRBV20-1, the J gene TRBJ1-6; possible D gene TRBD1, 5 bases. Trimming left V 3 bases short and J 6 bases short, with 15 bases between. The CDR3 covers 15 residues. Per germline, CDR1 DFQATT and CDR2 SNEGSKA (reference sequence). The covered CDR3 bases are TGCAGTGCTAGTACGTTGGGGCAGGGTAATTCACCC. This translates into CSASTLGQGNSP. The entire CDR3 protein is CSASTLGQGNSPLHF.

CDR3 protein: CASSPAGSYNSPLHF. The sequenced CDR3 bases are TGTGCCAGCTCACCTGCAGGCTCCTATAATTCACCC. V and J are TRBV18 and TRBJ1-6; D not certain. The observed sequence ends 3 residues before the CDR3 terminus, with the missing tail filled in from the germline J gene. Trimming removed 3 bases from V and 0 bases from J, with 6 bases in between. Germline V CDR1 and CDR2: KGHSH, LQKENI. This CDR3 has 15 amino acids.

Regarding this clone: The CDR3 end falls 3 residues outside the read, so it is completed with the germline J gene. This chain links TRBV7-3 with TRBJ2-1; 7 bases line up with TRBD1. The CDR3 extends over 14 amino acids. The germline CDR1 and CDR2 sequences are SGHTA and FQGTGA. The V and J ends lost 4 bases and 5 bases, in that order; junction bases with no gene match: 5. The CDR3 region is CASSSQGSNNEQFF. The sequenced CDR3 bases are TGTGCCAGCAGCTCACAGGGGTCCAACAATGAG. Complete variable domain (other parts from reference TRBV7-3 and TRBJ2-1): GAGVSQTPSNKVTEKGKYVELRCDPISGHTALYWYRQSLGQGPEFLIYFQGTGAADDSGLPNDRFFAVRPEGSVSTLKIQRTERGDSAVYLCASSSQGSNNEQFFGPGTRLTVL.

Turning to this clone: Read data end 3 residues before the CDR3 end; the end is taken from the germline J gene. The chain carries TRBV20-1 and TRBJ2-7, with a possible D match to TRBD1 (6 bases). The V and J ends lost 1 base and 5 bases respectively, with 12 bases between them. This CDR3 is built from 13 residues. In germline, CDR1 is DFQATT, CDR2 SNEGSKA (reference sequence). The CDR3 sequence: CSARVGGVNEQYF. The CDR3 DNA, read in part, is TGCAGTGCTAGAGTTGGGGGCGTGAACGAG.

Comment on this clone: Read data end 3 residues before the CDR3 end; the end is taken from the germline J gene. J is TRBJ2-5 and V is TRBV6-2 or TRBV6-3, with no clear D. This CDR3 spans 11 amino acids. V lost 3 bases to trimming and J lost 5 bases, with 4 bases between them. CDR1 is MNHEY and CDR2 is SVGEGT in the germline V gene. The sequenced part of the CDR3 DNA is TGTGCCAGCAGTTATCGGGAGACC. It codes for CASSYRET. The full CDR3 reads CASSYRETQYF.

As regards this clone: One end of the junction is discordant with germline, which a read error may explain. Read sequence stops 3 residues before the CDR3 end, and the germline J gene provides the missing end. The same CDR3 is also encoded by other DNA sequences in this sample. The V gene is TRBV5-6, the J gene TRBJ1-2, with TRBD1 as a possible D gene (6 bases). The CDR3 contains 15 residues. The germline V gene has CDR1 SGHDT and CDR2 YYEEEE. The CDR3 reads CASNPRGRLNYGYTF. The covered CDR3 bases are TGTGCCAGCAACCCCAGGGGCAGACTGAACTATGGG.

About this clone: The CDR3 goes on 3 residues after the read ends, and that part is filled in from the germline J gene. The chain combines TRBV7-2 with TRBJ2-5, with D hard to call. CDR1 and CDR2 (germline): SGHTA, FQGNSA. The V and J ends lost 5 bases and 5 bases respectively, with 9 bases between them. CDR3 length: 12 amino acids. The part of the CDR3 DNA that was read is TGTGCCAGCAGCACCAGTTGGGAGACC. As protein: CASSTSWET. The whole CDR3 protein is CASSTSWETQYF.

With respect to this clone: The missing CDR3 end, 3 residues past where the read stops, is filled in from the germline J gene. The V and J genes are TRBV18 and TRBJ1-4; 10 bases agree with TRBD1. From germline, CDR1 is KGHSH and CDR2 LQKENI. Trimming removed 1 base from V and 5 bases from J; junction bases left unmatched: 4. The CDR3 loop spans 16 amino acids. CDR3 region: CASSPLPGQGNEKLFF. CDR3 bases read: TGTGCCAGCTCACCACTTCCGGGACAGGGGAATGAAAAA.

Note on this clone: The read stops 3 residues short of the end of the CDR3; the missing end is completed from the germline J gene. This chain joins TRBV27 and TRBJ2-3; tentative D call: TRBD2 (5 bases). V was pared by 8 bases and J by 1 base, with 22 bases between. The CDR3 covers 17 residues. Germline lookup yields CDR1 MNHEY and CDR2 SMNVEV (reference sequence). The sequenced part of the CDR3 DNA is TGTGCCAGCGGGTCCACCCTTCCGGGGTTCGGCACAGATACG. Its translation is CASGSTLPGFGTDT. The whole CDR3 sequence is CASGSTLPGFGTDTQYF.

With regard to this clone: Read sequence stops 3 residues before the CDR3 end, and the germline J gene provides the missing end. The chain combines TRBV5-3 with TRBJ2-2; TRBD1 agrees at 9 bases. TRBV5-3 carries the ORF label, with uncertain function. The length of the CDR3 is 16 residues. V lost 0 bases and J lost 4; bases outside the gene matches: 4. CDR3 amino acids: CARSLEAGQGTGELFF. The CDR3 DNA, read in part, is TGTGCCAGAAGCTTGGAGGCGGGACAGGGCACCGGGGAG.

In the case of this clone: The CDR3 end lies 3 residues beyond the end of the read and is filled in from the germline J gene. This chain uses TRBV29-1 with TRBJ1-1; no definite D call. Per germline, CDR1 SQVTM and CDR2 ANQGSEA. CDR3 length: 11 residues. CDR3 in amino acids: CSVEAGREAFF. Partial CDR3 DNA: TGCAGCGTTGAGGCGGGGAGAGAA.

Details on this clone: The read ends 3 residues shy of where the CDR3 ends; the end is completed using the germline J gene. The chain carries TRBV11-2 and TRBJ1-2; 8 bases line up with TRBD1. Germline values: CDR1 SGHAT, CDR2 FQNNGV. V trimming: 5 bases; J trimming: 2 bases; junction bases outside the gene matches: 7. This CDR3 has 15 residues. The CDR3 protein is CASSPWTGSNYGYTF. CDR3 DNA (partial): TGTGCCAGCAGCCCGTGGACAGGGTCCAACTATGGC.

CDR3 region: CASSELFSGEKLFF. The sequenced part of the CDR3 DNA is TGTGCCAGCAGTGAATTGTTTTCGGGTGAAAAG. V and J are TRBV6-1 and TRBJ2-2; no clear D. The CDR3 end falls 3 residues outside the read, so it is completed with the germline J gene. The CDR3 runs 14 residues. CDR1 is MNHNS, CDR2 SASEGT, per germline.